Listed below are T cell receptor beta chains from one sample, sequenced in a study of cytomegalovirus exposure and HLA in healthy donors. Sequenced by immunoSEQ multiplex PCR; TCRdb stores in-frame clones only, minus some. The sample includes under 250,000 clones, 87% seen only once; the top ten take approximately 12%. The sample comprised PBMCs. These receptors were taken from a man between 18 and 29 years old in good health and CMV-seropositive. CDR3s include the opening cysteine and the closing phenylalanine or tryptophan. A D gene is named only where the DNA matches it firmly. Size values are once, few and many counts, or a class for expanded clones, and some rows have none.

j_call: TRBJ2-7
clone_size: .
v_call: TRBV4-2
d_call: .
cdr3_aa: CASSRQVRGSGYEQYF
cdr3_nt: TGTGCCAGCAGCCGCCAAGTCCGGGGGTCCGGCTACGAGCAGTACTTC

j_call: TRBJ2-7
clone_size: .
v_call: TRBV25-1
d_call: TRBD1
cdr3_aa: CASSAGQGVDEQYF
cdr3_nt: TGTGCCAGCAGTGCCGGACAGGGTGTGGACGAGCAGTACTTC

j_call: TRBJ1-2
clone_size: once
v_call: TRBV9
d_call: .
cdr3_aa: CASSPNRAYGYTF
cdr3_nt: TGTGCCAGCAGCCCCAACAGGGCTTATGGCTACACCTTC

j_call: TRBJ2-7
clone_size: .
v_call: TRBV6-1
d_call: .
cdr3_aa: CASSETRTLDSYEQYF
cdr3_nt: TGTGCCAGCAGTGAAACGAGGACGTTAGACTCCTACGAGCAGTACTTC

j_call: TRBJ1-2
clone_size: .
v_call: TRBV30
d_call: .
cdr3_aa: CAWSEGTYRVGYTF
cdr3_nt: TGTGCCTGGAGTGAGGGGACCTACAGGGTTGGCTACACCTTC

j_call: TRBJ2-1
clone_size: .
v_call: TRBV6-5
d_call: TRBD1
cdr3_aa: CASTTDRGPYNEQFF
cdr3_nt: TGTGCCAGCACCACTGACAGGGGTCCCTACAATGAGCAGTTCTTC

j_call: TRBJ2-7
clone_size: .
v_call: TRBV6-1
d_call: .
cdr3_aa: CASRMGEFAGEQYF
cdr3_nt: TGTGCCAGCAGAATGGGGGAATTTGCTGGCGAGCAGTACTTC

j_call: TRBJ1-5
clone_size: .
v_call: TRBV7-2
d_call: .
cdr3_aa: CASSLKWDTGHQPQHF
cdr3_nt: TGTGCCAGCAGCTTAAAGTGGGATACCGGCCATCAGCCCCAGCATTTT

j_call: TRBJ2-1
clone_size: once
v_call: TRBV30
d_call: .
cdr3_aa: CASLPMTVNEQFF
cdr3_nt: TGTGCCTCCCTCCCGATGACTGTCAATGAGCAGTTCTTC

j_call: TRBJ2-1
clone_size: .
v_call: TRBV30
d_call: .
cdr3_aa: CAWSVGVYNEQFF
cdr3_nt: TGTGCCTGGAGTGTAGGAGTGTACAATGAGCAGTTCTTC

j_call: TRBJ1-3
clone_size: .
v_call: TRBV6-5
d_call: .
cdr3_aa: CASSAQGGIGNTIYF
cdr3_nt: TGTGCCAGCAGTGCCCAAGGGGGTATTGGAAACACCATATATTTT

j_call: TRBJ2-1
clone_size: .
v_call: TRBV5-1
d_call: .
cdr3_aa: CASSLGGGAPNEQFF
cdr3_nt: TGCGCCAGCAGCTTGGGTGGCGGGGCCCCCAATGAGCAGTTCTTC

j_call: TRBJ2-3
clone_size: .
v_call: TRBV9
d_call: TRBD2
cdr3_aa: CASSPQREVTDTQYF
cdr3_nt: TGTGCCAGCAGCCCGCAGCGGGAGGTCACAGATACGCAGTATTTT

j_call: TRBJ2-7
clone_size: .
v_call: TRBV15
d_call: TRBD2
cdr3_aa: CATSRVRLAGGGEQYF
cdr3_nt: TGTGCCACCAGCAGGGTACGACTAGCGGGAGGGGGTGAGCAGTACTTC

j_call: TRBJ2-1
clone_size: .
v_call: TRBV19
d_call: TRBD1
cdr3_aa: CASSRDSPIYNEQFF
cdr3_nt: TGTGCCAGTAGCCGGGACAGCCCGATATACAATGAGCAGTTCTTC

j_call: TRBJ2-2
clone_size: .
v_call: TRBV7-2
d_call: .
cdr3_aa: CASSLVTTGELFF
cdr3_nt: TGTGCCAGCAGCTTAGTCACCACCGGGGAGCTGTTTTTT

j_call: TRBJ2-7
clone_size: .
v_call: TRBV30
d_call: TRBD1
cdr3_aa: CAWSPLQGAGAYEQYF
cdr3_nt: TGTGCCTGGAGTCCCTTACAGGGGGCAGGGGCCTACGAGCAGTACTTC

j_call: TRBJ1-2
clone_size: .
v_call: TRBV19
d_call: TRBD1
cdr3_aa: CASSIPGAGGNGYTF
cdr3_nt: TGTGCCAGTAGTATCCCCGGGGCAGGGGGCAATGGCTACACCTTC

j_call: TRBJ2-1
clone_size: .
v_call: TRBV30
d_call: .
cdr3_aa: CAWSGISIYNEQFF
cdr3_nt: TGTGCCTGGAGCGGTATTTCTATCTACAATGAGCAGTTCTTC

j_call: TRBJ2-7
clone_size: .
v_call: TRBV2
d_call: .
cdr3_aa: CASLRGVEQYF
cdr3_nt: TGTGCCAGCCTCAGAGGGGTCGAGCAGTACTTC

j_call: TRBJ1-5
clone_size: .
v_call: TRBV21-1
d_call: .
cdr3_aa: CASSKARGQPQHF
cdr3_nt: TGTGCCAGCAGCAAAGCGCGCGGTCAGCCCCAGCATTTT

j_call: TRBJ2-7
clone_size: .
v_call: TRBV18
d_call: TRBD1
cdr3_aa: CASSPGGQAYEQYF
cdr3_nt: TGTGCCAGCTCACCAGGGGGACAGGCCTACGAGCAGTACTTC

j_call: TRBJ1-4
clone_size: .
v_call: TRBV27
d_call: TRBD1
cdr3_aa: CASSRTGVLGEKLFF
cdr3_nt: TGTGCCAGCAGTCGTACAGGGGTATTGGGTGAAAAACTGTTTTTT

j_call: TRBJ2-1
clone_size: .
v_call: TRBV15
d_call: TRBD1
cdr3_aa: CATSSDGTDNEQFF
cdr3_nt: TGTGCCACCAGCAGTGACGGGACAGACAATGAGCAGTTCTTC

j_call: TRBJ1-2
clone_size: once
v_call: TRBV6-5
d_call: .
cdr3_aa: CASSRGGGGYTF
cdr3_nt: TGTGCCAGCAGTCGTGGGGGCGGCGGCTACACCTTC

j_call: TRBJ2-7
clone_size: .
v_call: TRBV5-4
d_call: .
cdr3_aa: CASSLYGWAGYEQYF
cdr3_nt: TGTGCCAGCAGCTTGTATGGTTGGGCCGGCTACGAGCAGTACTTC